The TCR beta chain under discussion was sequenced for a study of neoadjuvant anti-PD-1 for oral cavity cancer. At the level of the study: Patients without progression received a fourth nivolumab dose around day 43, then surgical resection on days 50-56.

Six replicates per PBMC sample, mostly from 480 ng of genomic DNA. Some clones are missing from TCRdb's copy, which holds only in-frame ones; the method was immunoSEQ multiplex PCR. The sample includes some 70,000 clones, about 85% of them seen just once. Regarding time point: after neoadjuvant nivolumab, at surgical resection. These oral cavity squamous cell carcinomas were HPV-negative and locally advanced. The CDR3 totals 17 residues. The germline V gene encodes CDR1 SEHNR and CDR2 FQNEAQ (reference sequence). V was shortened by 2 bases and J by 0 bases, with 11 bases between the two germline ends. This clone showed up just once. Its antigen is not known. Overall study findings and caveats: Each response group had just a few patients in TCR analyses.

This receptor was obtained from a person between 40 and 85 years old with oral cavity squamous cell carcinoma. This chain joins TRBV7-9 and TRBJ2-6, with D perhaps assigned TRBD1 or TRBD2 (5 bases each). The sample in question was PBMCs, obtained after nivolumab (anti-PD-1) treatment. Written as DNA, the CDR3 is TGTGCCAGCAGCTTAAGTGGGGGTCGCTCTGGGGCCAACGTCCTGACTTTC. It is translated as CASSLSGGRSGANVLTF. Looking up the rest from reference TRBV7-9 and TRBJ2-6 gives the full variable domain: DTGVSQNPRHKITKRGQNVTFRCDPISEHNRLYWYRQTLGQGPEFLTYFQNEAQLEKSRLLSDRFSAERPKGSFSTLEIQRTEQGDSAMYLCASSLSGGRSGANVLTFGAGSRLTVL.